Listed here are 18 T cell receptor beta chains from one sample, sequenced in a study of CD8 T cells in ankylosing spondylitis. TCRdb reprocessed the 5' RACE reads with MiXCR, giving one entry per CDR3 protein. The table lists 290,000 or so distinct CDR3 sequences, less than 25% of them singletons. The sample comprised blood, either unsorted or a sorted T cell fraction (not recorded which). The receptors shown here come from a female donor with ankylosing spondylitis or in good health (not recorded which).

This chain links TRBV11-1 with TRBJ2-1, with 16 bases lining up with TRBD2. This CDR3 has 20 residues. The V gene's germline CDR1 is SGHAT and CDR2 FQDESV (reference sequence). The V segment lost 4 bases and the J segment 1 base; nucleotides outside the gene matches: 10. CDR3 DNA sequence: TGTGCCAGCAGCTGGGGGCGACTGGGACTAGCGGGAGGGTCCTACAATGAGCAGTTCTTC. Translating it yields CASSWGRLGLAGGSYNEQFF.

In its sample, this clonotype was seen a few times. The chain combines TRBV20-1 with TRBJ2-6, with unresolved D. From germline, CDR1 is DFQATT and CDR2 SNEGSKA (reference sequence). This CDR3 has 15 residues. V lost 4 bases to trimming and J lost 0 bases, with 10 bases between them. The CDR3 sequence is CSATLGLSGANVLTF. CDR3 DNA sequence: TGCAGTGCTACTTTAGGTCTCTCTGGGGCCAACGTCCTGACTTTC.

This clonotype was seen more than once but under ten times. V and J are TRBV10-1 and TRBJ1-1; the D is unclear. CDR1 WNHNN and CDR2 SYGVQD come from the germline V gene (reference sequence). CDR3 length equals 13 residues. Trimming cost V 5 bases and J 1 base, with 8 bases left between them. CDR3 coding DNA: TGCGCCAGCAGTCGAAATACGAACACTGAAGCTTTCTTT. Protein: CASSRNTNTEAFF.

The chain is built from TRBV5-1 and TRBJ2-5; 8 bases match TRBD1. The CDR3 contains 15 residues. The V gene end was trimmed by 2 bases and the J gene end by 5 bases; junction bases not matched to a gene: 8. Per germline, CDR1 SGHRS and CDR2 YFSETQ. The CDR3 is CASSFGQGYRETQYF. The DNA for the CDR3 is TGCGCCAGCAGCTTCGGACAGGGATACAGGGAGACCCAGTACTTC.

The chain has TRBV12-3 or TRBV12-4 and TRBJ2-3; the match to TRBD1 covers 7 bases. Germline trimming cut 5 bases from V and 0 bases from J; bases unmatched to any gene: 8. The CDR3 loop spans 16 amino acids. CDR3 nucleotide sequence: TGTGCCAGCAGTAGAGCGAGACAGGGCAGCACAGATACGCAGTATTTT. It is translated as CASSRARQGSTDTQYF.

This clonotype appeared many times. V gene TRBV20-1 combines with J gene TRBJ1-3; D remains ambiguous. Germline CDR1 reads DFQATT; CDR2 reads SNEGSKA (reference sequence). This CDR3 is built from 13 residues. V was shortened by 4 bases and J by 0 bases, with 7 bases between the two germline ends. CDR3 in DNA: TGCAGTGCTAAGGTCAGCTCTGGAAACACCATATATTTT. This translates into CSAKVSSGNTIYF.

CDR3 protein: CASRHSGSEQFF. As DNA, the CDR3 is TGTGCCAGCAGGCATAGCGGTTCGGAGCAGTTCTTC. The chain carries TRBV6-5 and TRBJ2-1; perhaps TRBD2 as D (6 bases). The V end lost 6 bases, the J end lost 10 bases, and 13 bases lay between the germline ends. The germline V gene encodes CDR1 MNHEY and CDR2 SVGAGI. This CDR3 is built from 12 residues.

This clonotype has ten or more counts. This chain uses TRBV12-3 or TRBV12-4 with TRBJ2-2; D possibly corresponds to TRBD2 (6 bases). CDR3 length: 17 amino acids. V was pared by 4 bases and J by 1 base, with 16 bases between. The CDR3 sequence is CASSSNTGTLNTGELFF. The CDR3 DNA reads TGTGCCAGCAGTTCCAATACCGGGACTCTGAACACCGGGGAGCTGTTTTTT.

The rearrangement links TRBV10-3 to TRBJ2-7; TRBD2 agrees at 13 bases. V dropped 4 bases and J dropped 3; count of bases not matched to a gene: 6. The CDR3 has 16 residues. Germline V CDR1 and CDR2: ENHRY, SYGVKD. The CDR3 DNA is TGTGCCATCAGTGCCTGGACTAGCGGGAGTTTCTACGAGCAGTACTTC. Translation: CAISAWTSGSFYEQYF.

The chain has TRBV4-3 and TRBJ1-2; TRBD1 agrees at 8 bases. The length of the CDR3 is 14 residues. V dropped 0 bases and J dropped 8; count of bases not matched to a gene: 5. CDR1 is LGHNA and CDR2 is YSLEER in the germline V gene. CDR3 DNA: TGCGCCAGCAGCCAAGATCCAGGGACAGGCGGCTACACCTTC. Amino acids: CASSQDPGTGGYTF.

The sample holds many counts of this clonotype. The V and J genes are TRBV28 and TRBJ2-5; D is tentatively TRBD1 or TRBD2 (6 bases each). Trimming removed 6 bases at V and 6 bases at J, with 20 bases between. Germline V lookup: CDR1 MDHEN, CDR2 SYDVKM. The CDR3 sequence is 15 residues long. The CDR3 nucleotides read TGTGCCAGCAGGCCCGAGACAGGAGGGTTCCAGACCCAGTACTTC. This translates into CASRPETGGFQTQYF.

This chain joins TRBV27 and TRBJ1-1; TRBD1 agrees at 8 bases. This CDR3 spans 15 amino acids. Germline V CDR1 and CDR2: MNHEY, SMNVEV (reference sequence). V was pared by 4 bases and J by 7 bases, with 11 bases of the junction left unmatched. The CDR3 protein is CASSSQGQALGEAFF. CDR3 DNA sequence: TGTGCCAGCAGTTCACAGGGACAGGCGTTAGGTGAAGCTTTCTTT.

This clonotype was seen more than once but under ten times. The rearrangement joins TRBV20-1 to TRBJ2-1; perhaps TRBD2 as D (6 bases). The CDR3 spans 14 residues. From germline, CDR1 is DFQATT and CDR2 SNEGSKA (reference sequence). The CDR3 DNA reads TGCAGCTCACCCCCGGGACTGTCTTACAATGAGCAGTTCTTC. It is translated as CSSPPGLSYNEQFF.

J is TRBJ2-5 and V is TRBV6-5, with D unresolved. CDR1 is MNHEY, CDR2 SVGAGI, per germline. V shed 0 bases and J shed 5 bases, with 10 bases lying between them. The CDR3 length is 14 residues. The CDR3 sequence: CASSYSAAGETQYF. DNA for the CDR3: TGTGCCAGCAGTTACTCGGCAGCCGGGGAGACCCAGTACTTC.

This sequence joins TRBV19 and TRBJ2-7, with D perhaps TRBD2 (5 bases). Deletions cut 1 base from V and 6 bases from J, with 13 bases between. The CDR3 sequence is 14 residues long. Per germline, CDR1 LNHDA and CDR2 SQIVND (reference sequence). CDR3 loop: CASSIVPGNREQYF. As DNA, the CDR3 is TGTGCCAGTAGTATAGTACCGGGGAACCGCGAGCAGTACTTC.

On this clonotype: A single base separates this from a much larger clone, so it may be a read error. V gene TRBV29-1 combines with J gene TRBJ1-1, with D possibly being TRBD1 (6 bases). The CDR3 consists of 15 residues. The germline V and J ends were trimmed by 6 bases and 1 base, with 18 bases remaining between them. The germline V gene has CDR1 SQVTM and CDR2 ANQGSEA. The CDR3 DNA reads as TGCAGCGTCTTACAGGGATCTGGAAGGAACACTGAAGCTTTCTTT. It encodes CSVLQGSGRNTEAFF. The full variable domain, with the rest looked up from reference TRBV29-1 and TRBJ1-1, is SAVISQKPSRDICQRGTSLTIQCQVDSQVTMMFWYRQQPGQSLTLIATANQGSEATYESGFVIDKFPISRPNLTFSTLTVSNMSPEDSSIYLCSVLQGSGRNTEAFFGQGTRLTVV.

The V gene is TRBV19, the J gene TRBJ2-7; D unclear. The germline V gene has CDR1 LNHDA and CDR2 SQIVND (reference sequence). The V end lost 1 base, the J end lost 2 bases, and 6 bases lay between the germline ends. There are 13 residues in the CDR3. CDR3 nucleotide sequence: TGTGCCAGTAGTATAGGAGACACCTACGAGCAGTACTTC. Residues: CASSIGDTYEQYF.

The chain is built from TRBV6-5 and TRBJ2-2; weak D call: TRBD1 (5 bases). Trimming pared 4 bases from V and 8 bases from J, leaving 11 bases between. CDR1 is MNHEY and CDR2 is SVGAGI in the germline V gene. There are 13 residues in the CDR3. The CDR3 loop is CASSSSRGGELFF. The CDR3 coding sequence is TGTGCCAGCAGTTCTTCTAGGGGTGGGGAGCTGTTTTTT.